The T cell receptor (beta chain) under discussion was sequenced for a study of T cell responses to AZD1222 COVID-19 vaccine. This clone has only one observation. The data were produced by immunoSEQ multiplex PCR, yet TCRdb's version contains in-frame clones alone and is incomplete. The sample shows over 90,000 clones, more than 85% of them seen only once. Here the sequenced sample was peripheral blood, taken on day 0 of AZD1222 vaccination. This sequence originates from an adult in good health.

The chain's CDR3 is CASSPVAGNTEAFF. The CDR3 DNA is TGTGCCAGCTCACCAGTAGCAGGGAACACTGAAGCTTTCTTT. The V call is TRBV18, the J call TRBJ1-1; no firm D call. The ends were cut back, 2 bases at V and 1 base at J, with 8 bases in the middle. CDR1 is KGHSH, CDR2 LQKENI, per germline. The CDR3 sequence is 14 residues long.